Listed below are T cell receptor beta chains from one sample, sequenced in a study of breast tumors, draining lymph nodes, adjacent tissues. One entry per CDR3 protein, called by TCRdb with MiXCR from the multiplex PCR reads. The table has about 130,000 distinct CDR3 sequences, less than 25% seen once. Sequencing was carried out using axillary lymph node tissue. These receptors were collected from a female donor with breast cancer. Some clones in this sample may be carry-over from other donors' samples. The CDR3 runs from the conserved cysteine through the conserved F or W. D genes are given only for firm matches. The size entry is marked missing in some rows and otherwise reads once, few, many or a size class.

cdr3_aa | cdr3_nt | clone_size | v_call | d_call | j_call
CSARDGEGVRHEQYF | TGCAGTGCTAGAGATGGTGAGGGAGTACGGCACGAGCAGTACTTC | many | TRBV20-1 | - | TRBJ2-7
CASSPRDRGPYEQYF | TGTGCCAGCAGTCCCCGGGACAGGGGTCCTTACGAGCAGTACTTC | many | TRBV6-5 | TRBD1 | TRBJ2-7
CASSLEASLYAQYF | TGTGCCAGCAGCTTAGAAGCCAGCCTCTACGCGCAGTATTTT | many | TRBV11-2 | - | TRBJ2-3
CASSDGGRRTDTQYF | TGTGCCAGCAGTGACGGCGGGAGGAGGACAGATACGCAGTATTTT | many | TRBV2 | TRBD2 | TRBJ2-3
CASSEGLNNQPQHF | TGTGCCAGCAGTGAAGGGCTGAACAATCAGCCCCAGCATTTT | many | TRBV6-1 | - | TRBJ1-5
CASSLNTGISNQPQHF | TGTGCCAGCAGTTTAAATACAGGGATTAGCAATCAGCCCCAGCATTTT | - | TRBV28 | - | TRBJ1-5
CASSSGLAGTQETQYF | TGTGCCAGCAGCTCTGGACTAGCGGGGACCCAAGAGACCCAGTACTTC | many | TRBV7-9 | TRBD2 | TRBJ2-5
CASSLLNRWNYGYTF | TGTGCCAGCAGTTTATTAAACAGGTGGAACTATGGCTACACCTTC | many | TRBV28 | - | TRBJ1-2
CASSGGTGVSEQYF | TGTGCCAGCAGCGGGGGGACAGGGGTCTCCGAGCAGTACTTC | few | TRBV3-1 | TRBD1 | TRBJ2-7
CASSQVAGDRETQYF | TGTGCCAGCAGCCAAGTTGCGGGAGACCGGGAGACCCAGTACTTC | many | TRBV4-2 | TRBD2 | TRBJ2-5
CAWVPLAETSPDTQYF | TGTGCCTGGGTTCCCCTAGCGGAAACAAGCCCAGATACGCAGTATTTT | - | TRBV30 | TRBD2 | TRBJ2-3
CASSSRGHLITYEQYF | TGCGCCAGCAGCTCAAGAGGGCACCTTATTACCTACGAGCAGTACTTC | many | TRBV5-1 | - | TRBJ2-7
CASSTSGQRNEKLFF | TGCGCCAGCAGCACTTCCGGACAGCGAAATGAAAAACTGTTTTTT | many | TRBV10-2 | - | TRBJ1-4
CATQDYQYEQYF | TGTGCCACCCAGGACTACCAATACGAGCAGTACTTC | many | TRBV7-9 | - | TRBJ2-7
CASSDLGQRQSKTTNLYGYTF | TGCGCCAGCAGTGATTTGGGACAGAGACAATCGAAAACTACGAACCTTTATGGCTACACCTTC | many | TRBV10-2 | TRBD1 | TRBJ1-2
CASSLIDSGNTIYF | TGTGCCAGCAGCTTAATTGACTCTGGAAACACCATATATTTT | - | TRBV11-3 | - | TRBJ1-3
CASSPLPTGGGNQPQHF | TGTGCCAGCAGCCCCCTCCCAACAGGGGGTGGCAATCAGCCCCAGCATTTT | many | TRBV7-6 | TRBD1 | TRBJ1-5
CASSKDRDYSPLHF | TGTGCCAGCTCGAAAGACAGGGATTACTCACCCCTCCACTTT | many | TRBV18 | TRBD1 | TRBJ1-6
CASSLSVPSTDTQYF | TGTGCCAGCAGTCTTTCGGTTCCCAGCACAGATACGCAGTATTTT | many | TRBV6-5 | - | TRBJ2-3
CASRRTNSPLHF | TGTGCCAGCAGGCGGACAAATTCACCCCTCCACTTT | many | TRBV6-2/TRBV6-3 | - | TRBJ1-6
CASSISAGDEQYF | TGTGCCAGTAGTATATCGGCAGGGGACGAGCAGTACTTC | many | TRBV19 | - | TRBJ2-7
CASSDSQPGANVLTF | TGTGCCAGCAGTGACAGCCAACCTGGGGCCAACGTCCTGACTTTC | few | TRBV25-1 | - | TRBJ2-6
CASSRATSSYNEQFF | TGCGCCAGCAGCCGAGCTACTAGCTCCTACAATGAGCAGTTCTTC | medium-sized | TRBV4-1 | - | TRBJ2-1
CATGAWGETQYF | TGTGCCACGGGGGCTTGGGGAGAGACCCAGTACTTC | many | TRBV19 | - | TRBJ2-5
CASSGGQGEGEQYF | TGTGCCAGCAGCGGGGGACAGGGCGAGGGGGAGCAGTACTTC | many | TRBV9 | TRBD1 | TRBJ2-7
CASSFDLIRMKTYTF | TGCGCCAGCAGCTTCGACCTAATTAGGATGAAGACCTACACCTTC | many | TRBV5-1 | - | TRBJ1-2
CAWSSGANVLTF | TGTGCCTGGAGCTCTGGGGCCAACGTCCTGACTTTC | many | TRBV30 | - | TRBJ2-6
CASSPSGRSYEQYF | TGTGCCAGCAGCCCTAGCGGAAGATCCTACGAGCAGTACTTC | many | TRBV9 | TRBD2 | TRBJ2-7
CASSRTSGSETQYF | TGTGCTAGCAGCCGGACTAGCGGGAGCGAGACCCAGTACTTC | many | TRBV7-7 | TRBD2 | TRBJ2-5
CASSSLGSYPSYNEQFF | TGTGCCAGCAGTTCCCTGGGCTCCTACCCCTCCTACAATGAGCAGTTCTTC | few | TRBV27 | - | TRBJ2-1
CASSLSGGQTQYF | TGTGCCAGCAGCTTATCGGGCGGGCAGACCCAGTACTTC | many | TRBV13 | - | TRBJ2-5
CASCSGATRNEQFF | TGTGCCAGCTGTTCAGGGGCGACGCGTAATGAGCAGTTCTTC | many | TRBV6-1 | - | TRBJ2-1